Following are 15 T cell receptor beta chains from one sample sequenced in a study of T cell repertoires in cytomegalovirus infection. Each CDR3 protein gets one entry after TCRdb re-called the reads with MiXCR. The sample lists 310,000 or so distinct CDR3 sequences; 15% to 20% were seen once. The specimen was PBMCs. The receptors were sampled from a human donor in good health (CMV status not recorded). Some clones in this sample may be carry-over from other donors' samples.

This clonotype was observed a few times. This sequence joins TRBV20-1 and TRBJ1-2; D is unclear. The CDR3 length is 14 residues. The V end lost 0 bases, the J end lost 4 bases, and 12 bases lay between the germline ends. The V gene's germline CDR1 is DFQATT and CDR2 SNEGSKA (reference sequence). The CDR3 DNA reads as TGCAGTGCTAGAGATCCCCTCGGCAGCTATGGCTACACCTTC. Residues: CSARDPLGSYGYTF.

This clonotype was seen ten or more times. The rearrangement joins TRBV7-2 to TRBJ2-7; 7 bases line up with TRBD2. Germline V gene sequence: CDR1 SGHTA, CDR2 FQGNSA. The CDR3 has 15 amino acids. The ends lost 5 bases at V and 5 bases at J; junction bases unmatched: 12. The CDR3 bases are TGTGCCAGCAGCCCCCGAGCGGGGCGACTCCACGAGCAGTACTTC. Protein: CASSPRAGRLHEQYF. Using reference TRBV7-2 and TRBJ2-7 for the parts outside the CDR3, the full variable domain is GAGVSQSPSNKVTEKGKDVELRCDPISGHTALYWYRQSLGQGLEFLIYFQGNSAPDKSGLPSDRFSAERTGGSVSTLTIQRTQQEDSAVYLCASSPRAGRLHEQYFGPGTRLTVT.

In its sample, this clonotype was seen a few times. The chain carries TRBV9 and TRBJ2-3; D may be TRBD1 (6 bases). Germline loops: CDR1 SGDLS, CDR2 YYNGEE. Trimming removed 2 bases from V and 0 bases from J, with 10 bases in between. This CDR3 contains 15 residues. The CDR3 spells CASSVGQSSTDTQYF. The CDR3 DNA follows: TGTGCCAGCAGCGTCGGACAGAGTAGCACAGATACGCAGTATTTT.

This chain joins TRBV20-1 and TRBJ2-5, with D perhaps matching TRBD2 (7 bases). The CDR3 length is 14 residues. Trimming removed 1 base from V and 4 bases from J, with 13 bases in between. Germline V CDR1 and CDR2: DFQATT, SNEGSKA (reference sequence). Written as DNA, the CDR3 is TGCAGTGCTAGAGTAGGGGGGGCGCCAGAGACCCAGTACTTC. Its translation is CSARVGGAPETQYF.

This clonotype was detected only a few times. The chain links TRBV7-3 to TRBJ2-5; TRBD1 matches at 10 bases. The CDR3 length is 16 residues. The germline V gene encodes CDR1 SGHTA and CDR2 FQGTGA. The junction had 5 bases not matched to a gene; V was cut back by 0 bases and J by 4 bases. The CDR3 sequence is CASSLTGTGVGETQYF. CDR3 DNA: TGTGCCAGCAGCTTAACCGGGACAGGGGTTGGAGAGACCCAGTACTTC.

This chain links TRBV7-2 with TRBJ1-6; perhaps TRBD1 as D (5 bases). The CDR3 runs to 15 residues. V was cut by 5 bases and J by 4 bases, with 12 bases left in between. Germline lookup yields CDR1 SGHTA and CDR2 FQGNSA. The CDR3 is CASSPLQAYNSPLHF. Written as DNA, the CDR3 is TGTGCCAGCAGCCCATTACAGGCGTATAATTCACCCCTCCACTTT.

This clonotype was counted only a few times. The rearrangement joins TRBV5-4 to TRBJ1-2, with TRBD1 identical over 9 bases. This CDR3 has 14 residues. Germline V gene data show CDR1 as SGHNT and CDR2 as YYREEE (reference sequence). With 4 bases clipped from V and 3 bases from J, the junction kept 4 bases outside the gene matches. The CDR3 DNA sequence: TGTGCCAGCAGCCTGACAGGGGGTTACTATGGCTACACCTTC. Translation: CASSLTGGYYGYTF.

This clonotype was observed a handful of times. The chain recombines TRBV19 with TRBJ2-1; tentatively, D is TRBD2 (6 bases). CDR3 length: 18 residues. Germline V gene lookup returns CDR1 LNHDA and CDR2 SQIVND (reference sequence). Trimming pared 4 bases from V and 0 bases from J, leaving 19 bases between. The CDR3 reads CASSNWGVGGSSYNEQFF. CDR3 DNA sequence: TGTGCCAGTAGTAACTGGGGGGTCGGGGGAAGCTCCTACAATGAGCAGTTCTTC.

In this sample, this clonotype turned up many times. J is TRBJ1-4 and V is TRBV7-9, with 10 bases fitting TRBD1. Trimming cost V 4 bases and J 10 bases; bases outside gene matches: 9. Per the germline V gene, CDR1 is SEHNR and CDR2 is FQNEAQ (reference sequence). This CDR3 has 15 residues. As DNA, the CDR3 is TGTGCCAGCAGCTCACCCCCGGGACAGGGGACAAAACTGTTTTTT. Translation: CASSSPPGQGTKLFF.

This clonotype came up a few times. The genes are TRBV28 and TRBJ1-6; no clear D gene. Trimming took off 5 bases at V and 0 bases at J, with 11 bases between the two ends. Germline assignment: CDR1 MDHEN and CDR2 SYDVKM. The CDR3 sequence is 16 residues long. CDR3 coding DNA: TGTGCCAGCAGTCTTTGGGTCAGCTCCTATAATTCACCCCTCCACTTT. It specifies CASSLWVSSYNSPLHF.

The chain combines TRBV9 with TRBJ1-2; no clear D gene. The V and J ends lost 3 bases and 4 bases respectively, with 16 bases between them. CDR1 and CDR2 from the germline V gene are SGDLS and YYNGEE. This CDR3 is built from 15 residues. In DNA form, the CDR3 reads TGTGCCAGCAGCGAGGGAGGTGCTTCCGTCTATGGCTACACCTTC. Residues: CASSEGGASVYGYTF. Based on the CDR3 plus reference TRBV9 and TRBJ1-2, the full variable domain is DSGVTQTPKHLITATGQRVTLRCSPRSGDLSVYWYQQSLDQGLQFLIQYYNGEERAKGNILERFSAQQFPDLHSELNLSSLELGDSALYFCASSEGGASVYGYTFGSGTRLTVV.

This rearrangement joins TRBV20-1 to TRBJ2-1; 10 positions agree with TRBD2. Trimming at V came to 3 bases and at J to 0 bases, leaving 2 bases not matched to a gene. Germline CDR1 is DFQATT and CDR2 is SNEGSKA (reference sequence). This CDR3 is 15 amino acids long. CDR3 coding DNA: TGCAGTGCTAGGGGACTAGCGACCTCCTACAATGAGCAGTTCTTC. This gives the protein CSARGLATSYNEQFF.

Turning to this clonotype: It may be a read error: a sequence one base away is much more abundant. The chain combines TRBV3-1 with TRBJ1-2; a possible D gene is TRBD1 (6 bases). Trimming removed 3 bases from V and 2 bases from J, with 7 bases in between. This CDR3 has 13 residues. Looked up from germline, CDR1 is LGHDT and CDR2 is YNNKEL (reference sequence). The DNA of the CDR3 is TGTGCCAGCAGCCATGGACAGAACTATGGCTACACCTTC. Amino acid sequence: CASSHGQNYGYTF.

This clonotype was detected many times. The chain carries TRBV7-6 and TRBJ2-3; 13 nucleotides match TRBD2. The CDR3 spans 16 residues. In germline, CDR1 is SGHVS, CDR2 FNYEAQ. V lost 5 bases to trimming and J lost 4 bases; unmatched junction nucleotides: 6. CDR3 region: CASSPWTSGGSDTQYF. CDR3 DNA: TGTGCCAGCAGCCCCTGGACTAGCGGGGGTTCAGATACGCAGTATTTT.

This clonotype turned up a few times. The chain has TRBV6-1 and TRBJ2-7; 7 bases align to TRBD1. The CDR3 has 14 amino acids. J gave up 2 bases and V 7 bases, and 8 bases lay outside the gene matches. Germline CDR1 and CDR2: MNHNS and SASEGT. The CDR3 protein is CASTYGDSTYEQYF. The CDR3 coding sequence is TGTGCCAGCACCTACGGGGACAGCACCTACGAGCAGTACTTC.